This T cell receptor beta chain stems from a study of OX40 agonist ivuxolimab in advanced cancers. About the research overall: Ivuxolimab is an agonistic anti-OX40 (CD134) antibody, and patients were treated with it. In this trial design, patients received ivuxolimab intravenously at 0.01 to 10 mg/kg every 2 weeks.

Systemic immunosuppression or autoimmune disease history was grounds to exclude patients. The protocol was immunoSEQ multiplex PCR, while the TCRdb copy is restricted to in-frame clones and leaves out a portion. In the table there are 77,000 or so clones, about 93% of which are singletons. CDR1 MDHEN and CDR2 SYDVKM come from the germline V gene. V gave up 3 bases and J gave up 4 bases; unmatched junction bases: 12. The CDR3 sequence is 18 residues long. Regarding this clone: Its antigen remains unidentified.

The study, taken as a whole, reports: There were, on average, more expanded clones in CD8+ T cells than in CD4+.

The sample here was CD4+ or CD8+ T cells sorted from blood, taken in a trial of the OX40 agonist ivuxolimab. The J gene is TRBJ1-1, the V gene TRBV28; 12 bases align to TRBD1. The receptor comes from an adult with an advanced solid tumor such as melanoma, head and neck, liver or kidney cancer. CDR3 bases: TGTGCCAGCAGTTTTTCCGGGACAGGGGGCCAAAGGGGCACTGAAGCTTTCTTT. This codes for CASSFSGTGGQRGTEAFF. Looking up the rest from reference TRBV28 and TRBJ1-1 gives the full variable domain: DVKVTQSSRYLVKRTGEKVFLECVQDMDHENMFWYRQDPGLGLRLIYFSYDVKMKEKGDIPEGYSVSREKKERFSLILESASTNQTSMYLCASSFSGTGGQRGTEAFFGQGTRLTVV.